The 6 T cell receptor beta chains presented below share a single source sample, sequenced in a study of blood T cell repertoires in COVID-19. Libraries were prepared by immunoSEQ multiplex PCR; TCRdb keeps only in-frame clonotypes and omits some of them. The table lists 45,000 to 55,000 clones, roughly nine tenths of them singletons. Input material: peripheral blood. The receptor set was obtained from a woman of 80 years or more with acute or convalescent COVID-19.

The genes are TRBV19 and TRBJ1-5; 9 nucleotides agree with TRBD1. CDR3 length equals 16 residues. Germline CDR1 LNHDA, CDR2 SQIVND (reference sequence). V was clipped by 5 bases and J by 6 bases; unmatched bases: 11. CDR3 DNA: TGTGCCAGTAGTCCAACACAGGGGGCGGGCGGTCAGCCCCAGCATTTT. Translation: CASSPTQGAGGQPQHF.

This rearrangement joins TRBV7-8 to TRBJ1-2; unclear D gene. The CDR3 has 13 residues. Trimming left V 5 bases short and J 6 bases short, with 13 bases between. Germline V gives CDR1 SGHVS, CDR2 FQNEAQ. CDR3 nucleotides: TGTGCCAGCAGCCTAACAGCGGATCATGGCTACACCTTC. It encodes CASSLTADHGYTF. The full variable domain, completed using reference TRBV7-8 and TRBJ1-2, is GAGVSQSPRYKVAKRGQDVALRCDPISGHVSLFWYQQALGQGPEFLTYFQNEAQLDKSGLPSDRFFAERPEGSVSTLKIQRTQQEDSAVYLCASSLTADHGYTFGSGTRLTVV.

This clone is a singleton in its sample. The chain is built from TRBV11-2 and TRBJ2-7; D not certain. Germline CDR1 reads SGHAT; CDR2 reads FQNNGV. The V end was cut by 7 bases, the J end by 2 bases, with 24 bases between. This CDR3 is 17 amino acids long. The CDR3 sequence: CASTLRSRPPFTYEQYF. The DNA for the CDR3 is TGTGCCAGCACCCTGAGGTCCCGGCCCCCGTTCACCTACGAGCAGTACTTC.

This chain uses TRBV11-3 with TRBJ2-2; perhaps TRBD2 as D (6 bases). Looked up from germline, CDR1 is SGHNT and CDR2 is YENEEA. CDR3 length equals 14 residues. Trimming took 3 bases from V and 1 from J, leaving 6 bases between them. The CDR3 coding sequence is TGTGCCAGCAGCTTCGGGGGGAACACCGGGGAGCTGTTTTTT. It is translated as CASSFGGNTGELFF.

V usage is TRBV4-1 and J usage is TRBJ2-2; maybe TRBD1 (6 bases). V lost 4 bases, J lost 3 bases, and 15 bases lay in between. CDR1 and CDR2 (germline): MGHRA, YSYEKL. This CDR3 is 16 amino acids long. The CDR3 DNA reads TGCGCCAGCAGCCCCCCGGGGCAGGGGTACACCGGGGAGCTGTTTTTT. Protein product: CASSPPGQGYTGELFF.

The chain employs TRBV3-1 (or the pseudogene TRBV3-2) and TRBJ2-1, with a weak D call TRBD2 (6 bases). The V end lost 0 bases, the J end lost 7 bases, and 16 bases lay between the germline ends. The CDR3 is 16 amino acids. Germline V gene data show CDR1 as LGHDT and CDR2 as YNNKEL (reference sequence). Here the CDR3 reads CASSQDGGTGWNEQFF. The CDR3 DNA is TGTGCCAGCAGCCAAGATGGCGGGACGGGTTGGAATGAGCAGTTCTTC.